The TCR beta chain under discussion was sequenced for a study of T-cell reconstitution after alpha-beta-depleted transplantation in children. The germline CDR1 and CDR2 sequences are MNHEY and SVGAGI. The V and J ends lost 2 bases and 1 base, in that order; junction bases with no gene match: 10. This CDR3 contains 17 residues. Preparing the TCRbeta library involved the use of unique molecular identifiers. One entry per CDR3 protein results from TCRdb running MiXCR on the PCR reads. The sample records 420,000 or so distinct CDR3 sequences, approximately 10% being singletons. The table lists this clonotype with a few counts.

The specimen comprised PBMCs from the stem cell graft donor, sampled from the stem cell graft. This receptor was obtained from a human donor who donated a stem cell graft to a child with acute myeloid leukemia. The V call is TRBV6-5, the J call TRBJ2-5, with 7 bases fitting TRBD1. CDR3 DNA sequence: TGTGCCAGCAGTTACAGTGTCGGACAGGCGAGCCAAGAGACCCAGTACTTC. Amino acids: CASSYSVGQASQETQYF.